This T cell receptor (beta chain) stems from a study of T cell responses to AZD1222 COVID-19 vaccine. Data came from immunoSEQ multiplex PCR; TCRdb stores just in-frame clones and leaves some out. This sample has about 170,000 clones; 85% to 90% occur once, and the top ten carry approximately 6.9%. Trimming took 3 bases from V and 0 from J, leaving 14 bases between them. The germline V gene encodes CDR1 SGHKS and CDR2 YYEKEE (reference sequence). The CDR3 length is 16 residues. This sample comprised peripheral blood, obtained on day 0 of AZD1222 vaccination. This TCR derives from an adult in good health. The chain joins TRBV5-5 to TRBJ2-3; tentatively, D is TRBD1 or TRBD2 (6 bases each). The CDR3 DNA reads as TGTGCCAGCAGCTGGGGGGCTAGGACTAGCACAGATACGCAGTATTTT. It translates to CASSWGARTSTDTQYF.